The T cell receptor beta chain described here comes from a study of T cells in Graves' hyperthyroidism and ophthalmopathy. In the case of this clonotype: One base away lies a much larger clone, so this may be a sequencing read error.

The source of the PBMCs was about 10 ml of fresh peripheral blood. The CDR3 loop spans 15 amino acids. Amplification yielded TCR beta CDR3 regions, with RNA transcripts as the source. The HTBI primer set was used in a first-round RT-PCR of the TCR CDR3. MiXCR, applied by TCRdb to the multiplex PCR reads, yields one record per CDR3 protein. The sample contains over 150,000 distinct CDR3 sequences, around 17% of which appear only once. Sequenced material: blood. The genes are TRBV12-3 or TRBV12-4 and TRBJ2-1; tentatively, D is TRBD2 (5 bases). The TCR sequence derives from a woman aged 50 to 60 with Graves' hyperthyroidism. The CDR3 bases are TGTGCCGGCAGTTTAGTGGGAGTTAGCTACAATGAGCAGTTCTTC. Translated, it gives CAGSLVGVSYNEQFF.